What follows describes a single TCR beta chain. Its specific antigen is unknown. One base away there is no much larger clone; base qualities are not given. Between the V and J ends, shortened by 1 base and 1 base respectively, the junction contains 7 bases. Taken from cysteine to phenylalanine, the CDR3 has 14 residues. Only the CDR3 DNA is retained, 42 bases long and in frame from the first base. In the germline V gene (reference sequence), CDR1 corresponds to LGHDT and CDR2 to YNNKEL. The immunoSEQ Assay, a bias-controlled multiplex PCR, was used to amplify TCRbeta CDR3 regions from genomic DNA. Per the original workflow: The number of nucleated cells in each sample was estimated from the amplification of reference gene primers within the assay. To quantify the absolute abundance of each unique TCRbeta CDR3 rearrangement, sequence reads were collapsed and filtered. For each sample, productive Simpson clonality was calculated as the square root of Simpson's diversity index over productive rearrangements. As stored in TCRdb, this immuneACCESS dataset retains in-frame rearrangements with V and J assigned. A fraction of the clones does not appear; measured against another copy, unresolved V genes explain less than half of the discrepancy, and the remainder lacks a known reason. V, J and clone size reflect that table, while D and trimming were determined from the DNA. The sample table holds just under 65,000 clones, of which about 80% were seen once. The ten largest clones represent about 47% of the sample.

The collaborating institutions used their own protocols to collect whole blood in K2EDTA tubes. For TCRbeta analysis, collaborators shipped samples as frozen whole blood, isolated PBMCs, or DNA extracted from either of those sample types. The data were obtained in a study of blood T cell repertoires in COVID-19 (TCRdb year 2020). About the study as a whole: Samples from collaborators originated in the United States, Italy and Spain and spanned both the acute and convalescent phases of COVID-19. The samples were drawn from the first 160 participants of the ongoing ImmuneRACE study and from 1,254 subjects provided by 6 global collaborators. The repertoires were released in a freely available public database meant as a resource for research on the immune response to SARS-CoV-2. Subjects who had been exposed to COVID-19, were actively infected with it, or had recovered from it provided the deeply sampled blood TCRbeta repertoires that made up the dataset. Sample metadata almost always included a de-identified subject ID, COVID-19 status, age in years and sex. Where available, HLA class I and class II types were taken from metadata supplied by the sample provider and were not determined by assay-based typing. The prospective study material was composed of cDNA or gDNA derived from T cells, B-cell-depleted T cells, or PBMCs.

Overall study outcomes, separate from this receptor: Clinical and demographic metadata were provided uncurated, with the amount varying by source and participant.

The sequence links TRBV3-1 (or the pseudogene TRBV3-2) to TRBJ1-1; the D segment cannot be called with confidence. The sequence came from a woman aged 80 or over with acute or convalescent COVID-19. Sequenced input: peripheral blood. The DNA reads as follows: TGTGCCAGCAGCCAAGCGGAGGCGAACACTGAAGCTTTCTTT. It encodes CASSQAEANTEAFF.